The 31 T cell receptor beta chains reported below all come from one sample, sequenced in a study of blood T cell repertoires in COVID-19. The data were produced by immunoSEQ multiplex PCR, yet TCRdb's version contains in-frame clones alone and is incomplete. Here the sample spans around 310,000 clones, around nine tenths being singletons. The sequenced sample was peripheral blood. The receptors derive from a woman in her thirties with COVID-19, enrolled during active disease.

This clone is a singleton in its sample. Within the sample, other DNA sequences also encode this same CDR3. The chain employs TRBV15 and TRBJ2-6, with D possibly matching TRBD2 (5 bases). The CDR3 is 16 residues long. V was pared by 1 base and J by 0 bases, with 7 bases between. Germline V CDR1 and CDR2: LNHNV, YYDKDF (reference sequence). The CDR3 loop reads CATSRGGDSGANVLTF. CDR3 coding DNA: TGTGCCACCAGCAGAGGGGGAGACTCTGGGGCCAACGTCCTGACTTTC.

The gene calls are TRBV7-2 and TRBJ2-5; D perhaps matches TRBD2 (6 bases). The CDR3 is 13 amino acids. With 5 bases removed from V and 3 bases from J, the gap between germline ends came to 10 bases. Germline V gives CDR1 SGHTA, CDR2 FQGNSA. The CDR3 sequence is CASSLGEEETQYF. Here the CDR3 DNA reads TGTGCCAGCAGCCTAGGGGAGGAAGAGACCCAGTACTTC.

This clone came up once. This chain connects TRBV5-1 to TRBJ2-1, with D perhaps matching TRBD2 (5 bases). The V and J ends lost 0 bases and 8 bases respectively, with 12 bases between them. Per the germline V gene, CDR1 is SGHRS and CDR2 is YFSETQ. This CDR3 has 14 amino acids. CDR3 DNA sequence: TGCGCCAGCAGCTTGGGAGGGCCAGTGGATGAGCAGTTCTTC. Amino acid sequence: CASSLGGPVDEQFF. Looking up the rest from reference TRBV5-1 and TRBJ2-1 gives the full variable domain: KAGVTQTPRYLIKTRGQQVTLSCSPISGHRSVSWYQQTPGQGLQFLFEYFSETQRNKGNFPGRFSGRQFSNSRSEMNVSTLELGDSALYLCASSLGGPVDEQFFGPGTRLTVL.

The chain joins TRBV2 to TRBJ2-7, with 10 bases matching TRBD1. Germline V gene lookup returns CDR1 SNHLY and CDR2 FYNNEI. V shed 6 bases, J shed 4 bases, and the junction held 9 bases outside the gene matches. This CDR3 is built from 15 residues. CDR3 region: CASRPMTGGIYEQYF. The CDR3, as DNA: TGTGCCAGCAGGCCTATGACAGGGGGCATTTACGAGCAGTACTTC.

This rearrangement joins TRBV7-9 to TRBJ2-4; 7 bases line up with TRBD2. The germline V gene has CDR1 SEHNR and CDR2 FQNEAQ (reference sequence). CDR3 length: 16 amino acids. The ends lost 1 base at V and 7 bases at J; junction bases unmatched: 10. In DNA, the CDR3 is TGTGCCAGCAGCTTAGGTCTCTGGGAGGGCCCGAACATTCAGTACTTC. Protein: CASSLGLWEGPNIQYF.

This clone has just one count. This chain links TRBV5-1 with TRBJ2-5; 10 nucleotides agree with TRBD1. V trimming: 6 bases; J trimming: 5 bases; junction bases outside the gene matches: 4. This CDR3 spans 13 amino acids. Looked up from germline, CDR1 is SGHRS and CDR2 is YFSETQ. CDR3 sequence reads: CASNPGQGETQYF. The CDR3 nucleotides are TGCGCCAGCAACCCGGGACAGGGGGAGACCCAGTACTTC.

The V call is TRBV6-1, the J call TRBJ2-5, with 8 bases identical to TRBD1. After removal of 2 bases from V and 5 bases from J, the junction contained 7 bases not matched to a gene. The CDR3 extends over 15 amino acids. CDR1 is MNHNS, CDR2 SASEGT, per germline. The CDR3 DNA is TGTGCCAGCAGTGAAAACAGGGGGAGTCGGGAGACCCAGTACTTC. Its translation: CASSENRGSRETQYF.

The gene calls are TRBV29-1 and TRBJ2-7; TRBD1 matches 8 bases. CDR3 length equals 14 residues. The V gene's germline CDR1 is SQVTM and CDR2 ANQGSEA. The V gene end was trimmed by 4 bases and the J gene end by 2 bases; junction bases not matched to a gene: 7. The CDR3 loop is CSVGIRQGPYEQYF. CDR3 in DNA: TGCAGCGTTGGGATCCGACAGGGGCCCTACGAGCAGTACTTC.

Concerning this clone itself: This sample includes further DNA sequences coding for the same CDR3. The V gene is TRBV7-9, the J gene TRBJ1-5; D gene ambiguous. This CDR3 region has 15 residues. The V end was cut by 0 bases, the J end by 3 bases, with 9 bases between. Per germline, CDR1 SEHNR and CDR2 FQNEAQ (reference sequence). The CDR3 loop reads CASSLAGADNQPQHF. The CDR3, as DNA: TGTGCCAGCAGCTTAGCAGGCGCGGACAATCAGCCCCAGCATTTT.

The J gene is TRBJ1-5, the V gene TRBV19; D is unresolved. Trimming pared 6 bases from V and 0 bases from J, leaving 9 bases between. The CDR3 sequence is 14 residues long. Germline-derived CDR1 and CDR2 are LNHDA and SQIVND (reference sequence). Here the CDR3 reads CASRVTYSNQPQHF. The CDR3 coding sequence is TGTGCCAGTAGAGTCACCTATAGCAATCAGCCCCAGCATTTT.

The V and J genes are TRBV18 and TRBJ2-1; tentative D call: TRBD2 (6 bases). The CDR3 runs to 16 residues. Looked up from germline, CDR1 is KGHSH and CDR2 is LQKENI. V was cut by 8 bases and J by 7 bases, with 24 bases left in between. The CDR3 is CASTTSSGNGYNEQFF. DNA for the CDR3: TGTGCCAGCACCACCAGTAGCGGTAATGGTTATAATGAGCAGTTCTTC.

The chain couples TRBV11-2 to TRBJ2-7; D not resolved. The CDR3 spans 14 residues. V gave up 1 base and J gave up 0 bases, with 7 bases separating them. The germline V gene encodes CDR1 SGHAT and CDR2 FQNNGV. CDR3 sequence reads: CASSLVPSSYEQYF. The CDR3 DNA reads as TGTGCCAGCAGCTTAGTTCCCAGCTCCTACGAGCAGTACTTC.

The chain has TRBV19 and TRBJ1-2; D uncertain. Germline assignment: CDR1 LNHDA and CDR2 SQIVND (reference sequence). The CDR3 runs 13 residues. The ends were cut back, 6 bases at V and 3 bases at J, with 11 bases in the middle. This chain's CDR3 is CASSRLGDYGYTF. The CDR3 DNA reads TGTGCCAGTAGCAGACTGGGAGACTATGGCTACACCTTC.

The chain combines TRBV10-3 with TRBJ2-3; 8 positions agree with TRBD2. Germline CDR1 and CDR2: ENHRY and SYGVKD. Trimming cost V 3 bases and J 2 bases; bases outside gene matches: 4. This CDR3 has 15 amino acids. The CDR3 reads CAISETSGVTDTQYF. The CDR3 DNA follows: TGTGCCATCAGTGAAACTAGCGGAGTCACAGATACGCAGTATTTT.

V usage is TRBV5-1 and J usage is TRBJ1-2; D is ambiguous. Trimming removed 0 bases from V and 10 bases from J, with 16 bases in between. The germline CDR1 and CDR2 sequences are SGHRS and YFSETQ. This CDR3 has 14 residues. The CDR3 DNA sequence: TGCGCCAGCAGCTTGGACCCGGCGGTTCGGGACTACACCTTC. This codes for CASSLDPAVRDYTF.

The V call is TRBV30, the J call TRBJ1-1; maybe TRBD1 (6 bases). V was clipped by 2 bases and J by 5 bases, with 15 bases between them. The length of the CDR3 is 14 residues. Germline CDR1 reads GTSNPN; CDR2 reads SVGIG (reference sequence). CDR3 nucleotide sequence: TGTGCCTGGAGTCCCGGACAGTCGGAGACTGAAGCTTTCTTT. Translating gives CAWSPGQSETEAFF.

This clone was counted ten times or more. The gene calls are TRBV28 and TRBJ2-7; 12 nucleotides agree with TRBD2. Germline CDR1 and CDR2: MDHEN and SYDVKM. Trimming cost V 8 bases and J 1 base; bases outside gene matches: 3. CDR3 length: 14 residues. This chain's CDR3 is CASDGLAGSYEQYF. Here the CDR3 DNA reads TGTGCCAGCGACGGACTAGCGGGGTCCTACGAGCAGTACTTC.

The chain couples TRBV19 to TRBJ1-3; D ambiguous. The CDR3 totals 16 residues. Trimming removed 1 base at V and 0 bases at J, with 10 bases between. CDR1 LNHDA and CDR2 SQIVND come from the germline V gene (reference sequence). CDR3 nucleotide sequence: TGTGCCAGTAGTATAGCTGCACAGAGCTCTGGAAACACCATATATTTT. This encodes CASSIAAQSSGNTIYF.

The chain couples TRBV28 to TRBJ2-7; TRBD1 aligns across 8 bases. V lost 10 bases, J lost 1 base, and 9 bases stayed unmatched. Germline V gene sequence: CDR1 MDHEN, CDR2 SYDVKM. This CDR3 spans 14 amino acids. In DNA, the CDR3 is TGTGCCACCGAAACCGGGACAGGTTCCTACGAGCAGTACTTC. Translating it yields CATETGTGSYEQYF.

The rearrangement joins TRBV3-1 (or the pseudogene TRBV3-2) to TRBJ2-7; 9 bases agree with TRBD1. This CDR3 comprises 14 residues. Losses at the gene ends were 6 bases for V and 6 bases for J; bases not matched to a gene: 9. Germline lookup yields CDR1 LGHDT and CDR2 YNNKEL (reference sequence). The CDR3 is CASSQTGTGLEQYF. In DNA form, the CDR3 reads TGTGCCAGCAGTCAGACCGGGACAGGGCTCGAGCAGTACTTC.

The rearrangement joins TRBV6-5 to TRBJ1-1; 8 bases are shared with TRBD1. Germline-derived CDR1 and CDR2 are MNHEY and SVGAGI. The J segment lost 7 bases and the V segment lost 6 bases, leaving 10 bases of the junction unmatched. This CDR3 spans 14 amino acids. As DNA, the CDR3 is TGTGCCAGCAGATGGACAGGGCCATTAGGTGAAGCTTTCTTT. It specifies CASRWTGPLGEAFF.

The CDR3 nucleotides read TGTGCCAGCAGTTTAGAAGGGGCTTACACTGAAGCTTTCTTT. Translated: CASSLEGAYTEAFF. This chain joins TRBV27 and TRBJ1-1; TRBD1 is a possible D gene (5 bases). Trimming shortened V by 2 bases and J by 3 bases, and 10 bases separated the two germline ends. The CDR3 loop spans 14 amino acids. Germline loops: CDR1 MNHEY, CDR2 SMNVEV (reference sequence).

The CDR3 loop is CASSETGGVGELFF. CDR3 DNA sequence: TGTGCCAGCAGTGAAACAGGGGGCGTCGGGGAGCTGTTTTTT. The J gene is TRBJ2-2, the V gene TRBV2, with TRBD1 identical over 9 bases. Germline CDR1 is SNHLY and CDR2 is FYNNEI. Trimming at V came to 2 bases and at J to 7 bases, leaving 2 bases not matched to a gene. The CDR3 spans 14 residues. The complete variable domain, with remaining parts taken from reference TRBV2 and TRBJ2-2, reads EPEVTQTPSHQVTQMGQEVILRCVPISNHLYFYWYRQILGQKVEFLVSFYNNEISEKSEIFDDQFSVERPDGSNFTLKIRSTKLEDSAMYFCASSETGGVGELFFGEGSRLTVL.

This clone was detected once. This chain connects TRBV7-9 to TRBJ2-4; tentatively, D is TRBD2 (6 bases). Germline assignment: CDR1 SEHNR and CDR2 FQNEAQ (reference sequence). The ends were cut back, 5 bases at V and 7 bases at J, with 18 bases in the middle. The CDR3 is 15 residues long. In DNA form, the CDR3 reads TGTGCCAGCAGCCCCCTTGGGGCTCGGGAGAACATTCAGTACTTC. Translating gives CASSPLGARENIQYF. The full variable domain, in which reference TRBV7-9 and TRBJ2-4 provide the parts outside the CDR3, is DTGVSQNPRHKITKRGQNVTFRCDPISEHNRLYWYRQTLGQGPEFLTYFQNEAQLEKSRLLSDRFSAERPKGSFSTLEIQRTEQGDSAMYLCASSPLGARENIQYFGAGTRLSVL.

J is TRBJ2-5 and V is TRBV23-1, with D tentatively TRBD2 (7 bases). TRBV23-1 is an ORF for which the function is uncertain. Trimming took 8 bases from V and 1 from J, leaving 20 bases between them. This CDR3 comprises 16 residues. This CDR3 is CASGTGGEAAQETQYF. DNA of the CDR3: TGCGCCAGCGGCACGGGGGGCGAGGCGGCCCAAGAGACCCAGTACTTC.

The chain uses TRBV18 and TRBJ2-7; D perhaps matches TRBD2 (5 bases). Trimming cost V 3 bases and J 2 bases, with 8 bases left between them. Germline lookup yields CDR1 KGHSH and CDR2 LQKENI. The CDR3 loop spans 13 amino acids. The CDR3 here is CASSPEVTYEQYF. As DNA, the CDR3 is TGTGCCAGCTCACCGGAGGTCACCTACGAGCAGTACTTC.

This clone was seen just once. J is TRBJ2-5 and V is TRBV29-1, with 8 bases matching TRBD1. Trimming at V came to 6 bases and at J to 4 bases, leaving 13 bases not matched to a gene. From germline, CDR1 is SQVTM and CDR2 ANQGSEA. This CDR3 spans 15 amino acids. The CDR3 protein is CSVPRGLGTGETQYF. CDR3 nucleotide sequence: TGCAGCGTCCCGAGGGGACTGGGGACAGGAGAGACCCAGTACTTC.

The gene calls are TRBV24-1 and TRBJ2-7, with TRBD1 matching over 10 bases. The CDR3 is 14 amino acids. Germline CDR1 is KGHDR and CDR2 is SFDVKD. V gave up 6 bases and J gave up 5 bases; unmatched junction bases: 6. DNA of the CDR3: TGTGCCACCAGTCCCAGGGACAGGGGCCACGAGCAGTACTTC. This sequence encodes CATSPRDRGHEQYF.

This rearrangement joins TRBV9 to TRBJ1-2; 7 bases agree with TRBD1. V was clipped by 4 bases and J by 5 bases; unmatched bases: 11. This CDR3 region has 15 residues. Germline loops: CDR1 SGDLS, CDR2 YYNGEE. The CDR3 is CASSPRTGKGYGYTF. The CDR3 DNA follows: TGTGCCAGCAGCCCACGGACAGGAAAAGGGTATGGCTACACCTTC.

A few counts support this clone. The rearrangement uses TRBV5-1 and TRBJ2-7, with D perhaps matching TRBD2 (7 bases). The CDR3 has 14 amino acids. V lost 4 bases and J 7 bases, leaving 18 bases between the germline ends. Germline CDR1 SGHRS, CDR2 YFSETQ. CDR3 amino acids: CASSPYGGGPEQYF. In nucleotides, the CDR3 is TGCGCCAGCAGCCCCTACGGCGGGGGCCCGGAGCAGTACTTC.

V and J are TRBV2 and TRBJ2-3; D gene uncertain. CDR1 SNHLY and CDR2 FYNNEI come from the germline V gene. V was clipped by 2 bases and J by 6 bases, with 9 bases between them. This CDR3 is 13 amino acids long. The CDR3 spells CASSELVMDTQYF. Here the CDR3 DNA reads TGTGCCAGCAGTGAACTTGTTATGGATACGCAGTATTTT.